A single sample gave rise to the 28 T cell receptor beta chains below, sequenced in a study of cytomegalovirus exposure and HLA in healthy donors. Sequencing used immunoSEQ multiplex PCR; TCRdb keeps in-frame clones, though not all of them. The table lists roughly 45,000 clones, around nine tenths of them singletons. Sequenced material: PBMCs. The origin of the receptors is a man aged 18 to 30 in good health and CMV-seronegative.

This chain uses TRBV2 with TRBJ1-2, with D tentatively TRBD1 (6 bases). Trimming stripped 6 bases from V and 0 bases from J, with 17 bases between. The CDR3 has 16 amino acids. Germline values: CDR1 SNHLY, CDR2 FYNNEI. The DNA of the CDR3 is TGTGCCAGCAGCCCCGGGACACCCGGACCTAACTATGGCTACACCTTC. Its translation: CASSPGTPGPNYGYTF.

This sequence joins TRBV7-3 and TRBJ2-3, with D maybe TRBD2 (6 bases). CDR3 length: 13 residues. Per germline, CDR1 SGHTA and CDR2 FQGTGA. Trimming took 5 bases from V and 10 from J, leaving 16 bases between them. CDR3: CASSIPSDPAQYF. CDR3 sequence (DNA): TGTGCCAGCAGCATACCTAGCGACCCGGCGCAGTATTTT.

This clone appeared a few times. This chain links TRBV11-3 with TRBJ2-1, with TRBD1 matching 7 bases. The CDR3 totals 16 residues. Trimming removed 4 bases from V and 5 bases from J; junction bases left unmatched: 11. Looked up from germline, CDR1 is SGHNT and CDR2 is YENEEA. The CDR3: CASSSLPGQPNNEQFF. Written as DNA, the CDR3 is TGTGCCAGCAGCTCCCTACCGGGACAGCCGAACAATGAGCAGTTCTTC.

CDR3 in DNA: TGTGCCAGCAGCTTGCGGACAGTGAACACTGAAGCTTTCTTT. This translates into CASSLRTVNTEAFF. This chain links TRBV5-5 with TRBJ1-1; D might be TRBD1 (6 bases). The CDR3 covers 14 residues. V was shortened by 1 base and J by 0 bases, with 7 bases between the two germline ends. The germline V gene has CDR1 SGHKS and CDR2 YYEKEE (reference sequence).

The chain links TRBV4-1 to TRBJ2-3; 11 bases fit TRBD2. The junction had 4 bases not matched to a gene; V was cut back by 0 bases and J by 2 bases. From germline, CDR1 is MGHRA and CDR2 YSYEKL. This CDR3 region has 17 residues. The CDR3 is CASSQDGLAGTTDTQYF. The CDR3 nucleotides read TGCGCCAGCAGCCAAGATGGACTAGCGGGTACCACAGATACGCAGTATTTT.

V and J are TRBV28 and TRBJ2-5, with D possibly TRBD1 on 5 matching bases. CDR1 and CDR2 from the germline V gene are MDHEN and SYDVKM. Between the trimmed V and J ends, which lost 3 bases and 1 base, there was a span of 24 bases. The CDR3 totals 19 residues. CDR3 residues: CASSFLTLQTASIQETQYF. DNA for the CDR3: TGTGCCAGCAGTTTTCTTACCCTCCAGACAGCCTCCATCCAAGAGACCCAGTACTTC. The variable domain in full, with the rest retrieved from reference TRBV28 and TRBJ2-5, is DVKVTQSSRYLVKRTGEKVFLECVQDMDHENMFWYRQDPGLGLRLIYFSYDVKMKEKGDIPEGYSVSREKKERFSLILESASTNQTSMYLCASSFLTLQTASIQETQYFGPGTRLLVL.

The CDR3 bases are TGTGCCTCTAAGGCGGGACTAGGACTTCAGGTGTCCTACGAGCAGTACTTC. Translated: CASKAGLGLQVSYEQYF. V and J are TRBV27 and TRBJ2-7; 8 bases are a match to TRBD2. With V trimmed by 11 bases and J by 1 base, 19 bases remained unmatched. The CDR3 covers 17 residues. Germline values: CDR1 MNHEY, CDR2 SMNVEV (reference sequence).

The chain joins TRBV19 to TRBJ1-1; D is perhaps TRBD1 (5 bases). Germline CDR1 reads LNHDA; CDR2 reads SQIVND (reference sequence). The CDR3 length is 12 residues. V shed 7 bases and J shed 6 bases, with 12 bases lying between them. The chain's CDR3 is CASTHPGAEAFF. The CDR3 coding sequence is TGTGCCAGTACCCACCCGGGGGCTGAAGCTTTCTTT.

About this clone: Other DNA sequences of this sample code for an identical CDR3. The V and J genes are TRBV5-6 and TRBJ2-7; tentatively, D is TRBD2 (7 bases). The CDR3 sequence is 18 residues long. The V and J ends lost 4 bases and 3 bases respectively, with 26 bases between them. Germline CDR1 is SGHDT and CDR2 is YYEEEE. This chain's CDR3 is CASSLTGGRGGALYEQYF. The CDR3 region has the DNA TGTGCCAGCAGCCTGACCGGGGGCAGAGGGGGGGCCCTCTACGAGCAGTACTTC.

This chain links TRBV7-9 with TRBJ2-5; 10 nucleotides match TRBD2. CDR1 and CDR2 from the germline V gene are SEHNR and FQNEAQ (reference sequence). With V trimmed by 4 bases and J by 5 bases, 4 bases remained unmatched. The length of the CDR3 is 14 residues. The CDR3 nucleotides are TGTGCCAGCAGCTCTAGCGGGAGAGGGGAGACCCAGTACTTC. Encoded protein: CASSSSGRGETQYF.

V usage is TRBV5-6 and J usage is TRBJ1-2; 7 bases line up with TRBD1. With 3 bases clipped from V and 4 bases from J, the junction kept 12 bases outside the gene matches. CDR3 length equals 16 residues. Germline-derived CDR1 and CDR2 are SGHDT and YYEEEE. The CDR3: CASSSVNRGSLYGYTF. The CDR3 bases are TGTGCCAGCAGCTCGGTCAACAGGGGAAGCCTCTATGGCTACACCTTC. Combining the CDR3 with reference TRBV5-6 and TRBJ1-2 gives the whole variable domain DAGVTQSPTHLIKTRGQQVTLRCSPKSGHDTVSWYQQALGQGPQFIFQYYEEEERQRGNFPDRFSGHQFPNYSSELNVNALLLGDSALYLCASSSVNRGSLYGYTFGSGTRLTVV.

The V and J genes are TRBV5-1 and TRBJ1-1, with 9 positions matching TRBD1. Germline trimming cut 0 bases from V and 0 bases from J; bases unmatched to any gene: 6. Germline V gives CDR1 SGHRS, CDR2 YFSETQ. There are 17 residues in the CDR3. CDR3 residues: CASSLGGTGWLNTEAFF. In DNA form, the CDR3 reads TGCGCCAGCAGCTTGGGGGGGACAGGGTGGCTGAACACTGAAGCTTTCTTT. The full variable domain, its missing parts supplied by reference TRBV5-1 and TRBJ1-1, is KAGVTQTPRYLIKTRGQQVTLSCSPISGHRSVSWYQQTPGQGLQFLFEYFSETQRNKGNFPGRFSGRQFSNSRSEMNVSTLELGDSALYLCASSLGGTGWLNTEAFFGQGTRLTVV.

J is TRBJ1-2 and V is TRBV7-2; TRBD1 agrees at 9 bases. The CDR3 sequence is 13 residues long. Per germline, CDR1 SGHTA and CDR2 FQGNSA. Trimming took 5 bases from V and 6 from J; bases not matched to a gene: 4. This CDR3 is CASSLGTGHGYTF. In nucleotides, the CDR3 is TGTGCCAGCAGCCTAGGGACAGGGCATGGCTACACCTTC. The full variable domain, in which reference TRBV7-2 and TRBJ1-2 provide the parts outside the CDR3, is GAGVSQSPSNKVTEKGKDVELRCDPISGHTALYWYRQSLGQGLEFLIYFQGNSAPDKSGLPSDRFSAERTGGSVSTLTIQRTQQEDSAVYLCASSLGTGHGYTFGSGTRLTVV.

About this clone: The same CDR3 arises from other DNA sequences in this sample as well. This rearrangement joins TRBV29-1 to TRBJ2-7, with a tentative D call TRBD1 (6 bases). The CDR3 contains 11 residues. The V end lost 3 bases, the J end lost 4 bases, and 7 bases lay between the germline ends. CDR1 and CDR2 (germline): SQVTM, ANQGSEA. The CDR3 DNA follows: TGCAGCGTTGAGAGGGGGTACGAGCAGTACTTC. Encoded protein: CSVERGYEQYF.

CDR3 nucleotide sequence: TGTGCCACCAGCAGGGGCGACAGGGACTCCTACGAGCAGTACTTC. It specifies CATSRGDRDSYEQYF. The V and J genes are TRBV15 and TRBJ2-7; TRBD1 agrees at 7 bases. V shed 3 bases and J 0 bases; nucleotides not matched to a gene: 5. Germline CDR1 is LNHNV and CDR2 is YYDKDF (reference sequence). CDR3 length: 15 residues. Full variable domain (outside the CDR3, taken from reference TRBV15 and TRBJ2-7): DAMVIQNPRYQVTQFGKPVTLSCSQTLNHNVMYWYQQKSSQAPKLLFHYYDKDFNNEADTPDNFQSRRPNTSFCFLDIRSPGLGDTAMYLCATSRGDRDSYEQYFGPGTRLTVT.

CDR3: CASSWNPGTLYEQYF. Written as DNA, the CDR3 is TGCGCCAGCAGCTGGAACCCTGGGACACTCTACGAGCAGTACTTC. The rearrangement uses TRBV5-1 and TRBJ2-7, with D possibly TRBD1 on 6 matching bases. The CDR3 has 15 amino acids. Looked up from germline, CDR1 is SGHRS and CDR2 is YFSETQ. The V gene lost 3 bases and the J gene lost 3 bases, with 16 bases spanning the gap.

The J gene is TRBJ1-5, the V gene TRBV7-9, with D perhaps matching TRBD1 (5 bases). The V gene's germline CDR1 is SEHNR and CDR2 FQNEAQ (reference sequence). CDR3 length: 14 amino acids. The germline V and J ends were trimmed by 5 bases and 4 bases, with 12 bases remaining between them. The CDR3 DNA follows: TGTGCCAGCAGCCTCATGACAGAAAATCAGCCCCAGCATTTT. It codes for CASSLMTENQPQHF.

The chain combines TRBV18 with TRBJ2-1; 7 bases are a match to TRBD1. The CDR3 consists of 15 residues. The V and J ends lost 3 bases and 1 base, in that order; junction bases with no gene match: 3. Germline CDR1 KGHSH, CDR2 LQKENI. In DNA form, the CDR3 reads TGTGCCAGCTCACCCTTGACAGGGTCCTACAATGAGCAGTTCTTC. Protein sequence: CASSPLTGSYNEQFF. Combining the CDR3 with reference TRBV18 and TRBJ2-1 gives the whole variable domain NAGVMQNPRHLVRRRGQEARLRCSPMKGHSHVYWYRQLPEEGLKFMVYLQKENIIDESGMPKERFSAEFPKEGPSILRIQQVVRGDSAAYFCASSPLTGSYNEQFFGPGTRLTVL.

In this sample, this clone turned up once. This chain links TRBV7-6 with TRBJ2-1; TRBD2 matches 14 bases. J gave up 6 bases and V 4 bases, and 8 bases lay outside the gene matches. Germline V gene data show CDR1 as SGHVS and CDR2 as FNYEAQ. This CDR3 spans 17 amino acids. In nucleotides, the CDR3 is TGTGCCAGCAGCTCGAGACCGGGACTAGCGGGAGTCAATGAGCAGTTCTTC. This encodes CASSSRPGLAGVNEQFF.

The V and J genes are TRBV9 and TRBJ1-1; D is uncertain. CDR3 length: 15 amino acids. V was shortened by 0 bases and J by 1 base, with 10 bases between the two germline ends. The germline V gene encodes CDR1 SGDLS and CDR2 YYNGEE. CDR3 DNA sequence: TGTGCCAGCAGCGTAGGAGTCCTACGGAACACTGAAGCTTTCTTT. This gives the protein CASSVGVLRNTEAFF.

The chain recombines TRBV7-2 with TRBJ1-1; possible D gene TRBD1, 5 bases. The CDR3 loop spans 12 amino acids. V lost 6 bases and J lost 6, with 11 bases in between. Germline CDR1 is SGHTA and CDR2 is FQGNSA. The CDR3 region is CASRRRGAEAFF. In nucleotides, the CDR3 is TGTGCCAGCAGGCGGAGGGGTGCTGAAGCTTTCTTT.

The rearrangement links TRBV19 to TRBJ1-2; 12 positions match TRBD1. CDR3 length equals 16 residues. Per germline, CDR1 LNHDA and CDR2 SQIVND (reference sequence). With V trimmed by 7 bases and J by 4 bases, 10 bases remained unmatched. The DNA of the CDR3 is TGTGCCAGTACCCCCACAGGGACAGGGGGCCTCTATGGCTACACCTTC. It specifies CASTPTGTGGLYGYTF.

This chain uses TRBV28 with TRBJ2-1; no clear D gene. The germline V gene has CDR1 MDHEN and CDR2 SYDVKM. Trimming stripped 3 bases from V and 9 bases from J, with 9 bases between. The length of the CDR3 is 12 residues. The CDR3 DNA follows: TGTGCCAGCAGTTTCCAGCGTAGTGAGCAGTTCTTC. Amino acids: CASSFQRSEQFF.

A word on this clone: A read error may produce the germline difference seen at one junction end. This chain joins TRBV4-1 and TRBJ2-1, with a weak D call TRBD2 (6 bases). Germline lookup yields CDR1 MGHRA and CDR2 YSYEKL. This CDR3 is built from 16 residues. The CDR3 coding sequence is TGCGCCAGCACCCAAGATCCGGGGGTAATCTACAATGAGCAGTTCTTC. It codes for CASTQDPGVIYNEQFF.

J is TRBJ1-3 and V is TRBV18; D ambiguous. Trimming shortened V by 0 bases and J by 3 bases, and 9 bases separated the two germline ends. The CDR3 extends over 15 amino acids. Germline CDR1 is KGHSH and CDR2 is LQKENI. This CDR3 reads CASSPPEGVGNTIYF. In nucleotides, the CDR3 is TGTGCCAGCTCACCACCGGAGGGTGTTGGAAACACCATATATTTT. The variable domain in full, with the rest retrieved from reference TRBV18 and TRBJ1-3, is NAGVMQNPRHLVRRRGQEARLRCSPMKGHSHVYWYRQLPEEGLKFMVYLQKENIIDESGMPKERFSAEFPKEGPSILRIQQVVRGDSAAYFCASSPPEGVGNTIYFGEGSWLTVV.

V usage is TRBV29-1 and J usage is TRBJ1-4; 9 bases match TRBD1. Germline trimming cut 6 bases from V and 7 bases from J; bases unmatched to any gene: 9. This CDR3 has 14 amino acids. Germline V gives CDR1 SQVTM, CDR2 ANQGSEA. The CDR3 is CSVAEGQGGEKLFF. The CDR3 DNA reads as TGCAGCGTGGCCGAGGGACAGGGAGGTGAAAAACTGTTTTTT.

This clone is medium-sized in the sample. The V gene is TRBV5-1, the J gene TRBJ2-2; 9 bases are shared with TRBD2. The CDR3 length is 16 residues. V shed 3 bases, J shed 4 bases, and the junction held 7 bases outside the gene matches. Germline assignment: CDR1 SGHRS and CDR2 YFSETQ. The CDR3 sequence is CASSSPGLASTGELFF. For the CDR3, the DNA is TGCGCCAGCAGCTCTCCGGGACTAGCTTCCACCGGGGAGCTGTTTTTT.

The J gene is TRBJ1-1, the V gene TRBV6-5; D not resolved. Between the trimmed V and J ends, which lost 5 bases and 5 bases, there was a span of 18 bases. The CDR3 loop spans 15 amino acids. From germline, CDR1 is MNHEY and CDR2 SVGAGI. Here the CDR3 reads CASSRVTSGDTEAFF. Written as DNA, the CDR3 is TGTGCCAGCAGTCGAGTTACTTCGGGAGATACTGAAGCTTTCTTT.